The 27 T cell receptor beta chains below all came from one sample that was sequenced in a study of stem cell transplantation in POMP-related autoinflammatory disease. Some clones are missing from TCRdb's copy, which holds only in-frame ones; the method was immunoSEQ multiplex PCR. The sample yields tens of thousands of clones, roughly 88% seen once. Here the sequenced sample was CD4+ T cells from PBMCs, taken after stem cell transplantation. The receptors were sampled from a human patient with POMP-related autoinflammation and immune dysregulation (PRAID). T cells may partly derive from the graft donor.

This clone was seen a few times. This chain uses TRBV7-2 with TRBJ1-5, with a possible D match to TRBD1 (6 bases). Germline V gives CDR1 SGHTA, CDR2 FQGNSA. This CDR3 has 15 amino acids. V lost 2 bases, J lost 0 bases, and 8 bases lay in between. CDR3 sequence (DNA): TGTGCCAGCAGCTTACAGGGGAGTAGCAATCAGCCCCAGCATTTT. Encoded protein: CASSLQGSSNQPQHF.

V usage is TRBV10-3 and J usage is TRBJ2-2; D perhaps matches TRBD2 (7 bases). Germline V CDR1 and CDR2: ENHRY, SYGVKD. V lost 4 bases and J 5 bases, leaving 11 bases between the germline ends. This CDR3 is built from 14 residues. This chain's CDR3 is CAISAQGGTGELFF. In nucleotides, the CDR3 is TGTGCCATCAGTGCACAGGGAGGGACCGGGGAGCTGTTTTTT.

V and J are TRBV3-1 (or the pseudogene TRBV3-2) and TRBJ1-2; tentatively, D is TRBD1 (6 bases). Trimming pared 3 bases from V and 7 bases from J, leaving 21 bases between. Germline values: CDR1 LGHDT, CDR2 YNNKEL (reference sequence). The CDR3 spans 16 residues. CDR3 nucleotides: TGTGCCAGCAGCCAGGAATGGTTCAGGGGCTCTTTTGGCTACACCTTC. As protein: CASSQEWFRGSFGYTF.

The chain carries TRBV15 and TRBJ1-4; D ambiguous. The germline V and J ends were trimmed by 0 bases and 6 bases, with 8 bases remaining between them. The CDR3 contains 14 residues. Germline V gene sequence: CDR1 LNHNV, CDR2 YYDKDF (reference sequence). In nucleotides, the CDR3 is TGTGCCACCAGCAGAGACCCCGTGGATGAAAAACTGTTTTTT. Amino acids: CATSRDPVDEKLFF.

This chain connects TRBV24-1 to TRBJ2-3, with 11 bases lining up with TRBD2. Losses at the gene ends were 5 bases for V and 2 bases for J; bases not matched to a gene: 8. The CDR3 is 17 residues long. Germline CDR1 KGHDR, CDR2 SFDVKD. CDR3 sequence reads: CATSVRTSGGTTDTQYF. The CDR3 bases are TGTGCCACCAGTGTTAGAACTAGCGGGGGAACCACAGATACGCAGTATTTT.

This clone was counted a few times. The V and J genes are TRBV28 and TRBJ1-6; D gene unclear. The V end lost 3 bases, the J end lost 4 bases, and 7 bases lay between the germline ends. This CDR3 region has 14 residues. From germline, CDR1 is MDHEN and CDR2 SYDVKM. The CDR3 nucleotides read TGTGCCAGCAGTTTCGGCGGATATAATTCACCCCTCCACTTT. As protein: CASSFGGYNSPLHF.

The rearrangement uses TRBV7-2 and TRBJ2-2; D unclear. Per the germline V gene, CDR1 is SGHTA and CDR2 is FQGNSA. The length of the CDR3 is 14 residues. V was cut by 2 bases and J by 3 bases, with 7 bases left in between. The CDR3 DNA is TGTGCCAGCAGCTTACGGACGGACACCGGGGAGCTGTTTTTT. Encoded protein: CASSLRTDTGELFF.

The V call is TRBV7-9, the J call TRBJ2-3; D is unresolved. The V end lost 5 bases, the J end lost 2 bases, and 11 bases lay between the germline ends. Looked up from germline, CDR1 is SEHNR and CDR2 is FQNEAQ (reference sequence). The CDR3 has 14 residues. The CDR3 here is CASSRRINTDTQYF. The CDR3 DNA is TGTGCCAGCAGCCGGAGAATCAACACAGATACGCAGTATTTT. The variable domain in full, completed from reference TRBV7-9 and TRBJ2-3, reads DTGVSQNPRHKITKRGQNVTFRCDPISEHNRLYWYRQTLGQGPEFLTYFQNEAQLEKSRLLSDRFSAERPKGSFSTLEIQRTEQGDSAMYLCASSRRINTDTQYFGPGTRLTVL.

This clone appeared once. The V call is TRBV19, the J call TRBJ1-6, with no clear D. With 3 bases removed from V and 2 bases from J, the gap between germline ends came to 14 bases. This CDR3 contains 17 residues. The germline gives CDR1 LNHDA, CDR2 SQIVND (reference sequence). CDR3 residues: CASSIGLWGAYNSPLHF. The CDR3 DNA follows: TGTGCCAGTAGTATTGGGTTGTGGGGTGCCTATAATTCACCCCTCCACTTT.

The J gene is TRBJ1-2, the V gene TRBV12-5; D remains unclear. Trimming pared 2 bases from V and 3 bases from J, leaving 19 bases between. CDR3 length: 17 residues. In germline, CDR1 is LGHNT, CDR2 FRNRAP. The CDR3 DNA sequence: TGTGCTAGTGGTTTGCCCACAAGGCGAGGGAGGGACTATGGCTACACCTTC. Amino acid sequence: CASGLPTRRGRDYGYTF.

V gene TRBV5-1 combines with J gene TRBJ2-7, with a possible D match to TRBD1 (6 bases). Germline V gene data show CDR1 as SGHRS and CDR2 as YFSETQ. CDR3 length equals 15 residues. The V gene lost 1 base and the J gene lost 3 bases, with 14 bases spanning the gap. CDR3 sequence (DNA): TGCGCCAGCAGCTTGCTAGGACAGAATGACTACGAGCAGTACTTC. Residues: CASSLLGQNDYEQYF.

V is TRBV27 and J is TRBJ1-5; D not certain. Germline loops: CDR1 MNHEY, CDR2 SMNVEV (reference sequence). The CDR3 covers 21 residues. V was pared by 6 bases and J by 2 bases, with 32 bases between. The CDR3, as DNA: TGTGCCAGCAGCCCGGATGGAGCGGCCGCACTCGCCGTAGGTCGCAATCAGCCCCAGCATTTT. As protein: CASSPDGAAALAVGRNQPQHF.

The chain has TRBV30 and TRBJ1-3, with unresolved D. The CDR3 is 14 residues long. The V gene lost 3 bases and the J gene lost 0 bases, with 9 bases spanning the gap. Germline-derived CDR1 and CDR2 are GTSNPN and SVGIG (reference sequence). CDR3 in DNA: TGTGCCTGGAGGCAGCAGAGCTCTGGAAACACCATATATTTT. This gives the protein CAWRQQSSGNTIYF.

V is TRBV12-3 or TRBV12-4 and J is TRBJ2-1; D may be TRBD1 (6 bases). This CDR3 region has 11 residues. Trimming removed 6 bases at V and 7 bases at J, with 7 bases between. The CDR3 here is CASRQGNEQFF. In DNA form, the CDR3 reads TGTGCCAGCAGGCAGGGGAATGAGCAGTTCTTC.

The rearrangement joins TRBV6-5 to TRBJ2-7; TRBD1 aligns across 7 bases. In germline, CDR1 is MNHEY, CDR2 SVGAGI. There are 13 residues in the CDR3. V dropped 10 bases and J dropped 3; count of bases not matched to a gene: 9. The CDR3 loop is CAIQAGTDYEQYV. The CDR3 coding sequence is TGTGCCATACAGGCCGGGACAGACTACGAGCAGTACGTC.

V usage is TRBV28 and J usage is TRBJ2-7; D not certain. CDR1 is MDHEN, CDR2 SYDVKM, per germline. The CDR3 consists of 14 residues. Trimming took 1 base from V and 0 from J, leaving 7 bases between them. The CDR3 DNA is TGTGCCAGCAGTTTATTCGACGGCTCCTACGAGCAGTACTTC. It translates to CASSLFDGSYEQYF. The complete variable domain, with remaining parts taken from reference TRBV28 and TRBJ2-7, reads DVKVTQSSRYLVKRTGEKVFLECVQDMDHENMFWYRQDPGLGLRLIYFSYDVKMKEKGDIPEGYSVSREKKERFSLILESASTNQTSMYLCASSLFDGSYEQYFGPGTRLTVT.

V is TRBV5-5 and J is TRBJ2-2, with unresolved D. V was cut by 1 base and J by 3 bases, with 7 bases left in between. The V gene's germline CDR1 is SGHKS and CDR2 YYEKEE (reference sequence). The CDR3 runs to 14 residues. CDR3 nucleotides: TGTGCCAGCAGCTTGTGGACGGACACCGGGGAGCTGTTTTTT. Its protein product is CASSLWTDTGELFF.

The chain links TRBV6-2 or TRBV6-3 to TRBJ2-7, with D possibly being TRBD1 (6 bases). This CDR3 is 17 amino acids long. The V gene's germline CDR1 is MNHEY and CDR2 SVGEGT. The germline V and J ends were trimmed by 0 bases and 2 bases, with 17 bases remaining between them. This CDR3 reads CASSYSTPGTIPYEQYV. Written as DNA, the CDR3 is TGTGCCAGCAGTTACTCGACGCCAGGGACAATCCCCTACGAGCAGTACGTC.

The rearrangement uses TRBV5-1 and TRBJ1-4; D might be TRBD1 (5 bases). V gave up 4 bases and J gave up 7 bases, with 17 bases separating them. Germline assignment: CDR1 SGHRS and CDR2 YFSETQ. CDR3 length equals 15 residues. CDR3 residues: CASSPRQGVSEKLFF. The CDR3 region has the DNA TGCGCCAGCAGCCCGCGTCAGGGTGTCTCTGAAAAACTGTTTTTT. Using reference TRBV5-1 and TRBJ1-4 for the parts outside the CDR3, the full variable domain is KAGVTQTPRYLIKTRGQQVTLSCSPISGHRSVSWYQQTPGQGLQFLFEYFSETQRNKGNFPGRFSGRQFSNSRSEMNVSTLELGDSALYLCASSPRQGVSEKLFFGSGTQLSVL.

CDR3 nucleotides: TGTGCCAGCTCACCACCGGGACTAGCGGGAGTTGAGCAGTTCTTC. Translating it yields CASSPPGLAGVEQFF. J is TRBJ2-1 and V is TRBV18; TRBD2 aligns across 14 bases. The CDR3 covers 15 residues. Germline assignment: CDR1 KGHSH and CDR2 LQKENI. The J segment lost 9 bases and the V segment lost 0 bases, leaving 1 base of the junction unmatched.

This clone appeared once. The rearrangement links TRBV5-1 to TRBJ1-3, with 7 bases lining up with TRBD1. This CDR3 spans 13 amino acids. Germline V lookup: CDR1 SGHRS, CDR2 YFSETQ. Germline trimming cut 4 bases from V and 4 bases from J; bases unmatched to any gene: 2. This chain's CDR3 is CASSRTGGNTIYF. As DNA, the CDR3 is TGCGCCAGCAGCCGGACAGGAGGAAACACCATATATTTT.

V gene TRBV27 combines with J gene TRBJ2-6; D uncertain. CDR3 length: 13 residues. Germline CDR1 MNHEY, CDR2 SMNVEV (reference sequence). The V and J ends lost 6 bases and 0 bases respectively, with 3 bases between them. In DNA form, the CDR3 reads TGTGCCAGCAGAAACTCTGGGGCCAACGTCCTGACTTTC. Its translation: CASRNSGANVLTF.

This clone occurred once. The V call is TRBV7-9, the J call TRBJ2-7, with D uncertain. In germline, CDR1 is SEHNR, CDR2 FQNEAQ (reference sequence). The V and J ends lost 3 bases and 1 base respectively, with 4 bases between them. The CDR3 covers 12 residues. CDR3 in amino acids: CASSFASYEQYV. The CDR3 nucleotides are TGTGCCAGCAGCTTCGCTTCCTACGAGCAGTACGTC.

As concerns this clone: At one of its ends the junction is not consistent with the germline gene, which may arise from a read error. CDR3 DNA: TGTGCCAGCAGTAGTCCCCCGGACCTCGATGGCTACACCTTC. Protein sequence: CASSSPPDLDGYTF. The chain carries TRBV19 and TRBJ1-2; D is unresolved. Germline V lookup: CDR1 LNHDA, CDR2 SQIVND (reference sequence). The CDR3 extends over 14 amino acids.

This rearrangement joins TRBV7-2 to TRBJ2-3; 7 bases are shared with TRBD1. Germline assignment: CDR1 SGHTA and CDR2 FQGNSA. The CDR3 loop spans 14 amino acids. Trimming removed 4 bases from V and 0 bases from J; junction bases left unmatched: 1. The CDR3 DNA reads as TGTGCCAGCAGCTCACAGGGGAGCACAGATACGCAGTATTTT. This gives the protein CASSSQGSTDTQYF.

V and J are TRBV28 and TRBJ2-1; D perhaps matches TRBD2 (7 bases). The CDR3 loop spans 14 amino acids. In germline, CDR1 is MDHEN, CDR2 SYDVKM. V lost 5 bases and J lost 5, with 13 bases in between. The CDR3 sequence: CASSEGGVDNEQFF. CDR3 in DNA: TGTGCCAGCAGTGAGGGGGGGGTTGACAATGAGCAGTTCTTC.

The gene calls are TRBV3-1 (or the pseudogene TRBV3-2) and TRBJ2-7; D possibly corresponds to TRBD2 (6 bases). V was cut by 1 base and J by 3 bases, with 19 bases left in between. The germline V gene has CDR1 LGHDT and CDR2 YNNKEL (reference sequence). This CDR3 comprises 17 residues. CDR3 DNA: TGTGCCAGCAGCCAAGGTGGGCCGCGCGGGGAAGGCTACGAGCAGTACTTC. This translates into CASSQGGPRGEGYEQYF.